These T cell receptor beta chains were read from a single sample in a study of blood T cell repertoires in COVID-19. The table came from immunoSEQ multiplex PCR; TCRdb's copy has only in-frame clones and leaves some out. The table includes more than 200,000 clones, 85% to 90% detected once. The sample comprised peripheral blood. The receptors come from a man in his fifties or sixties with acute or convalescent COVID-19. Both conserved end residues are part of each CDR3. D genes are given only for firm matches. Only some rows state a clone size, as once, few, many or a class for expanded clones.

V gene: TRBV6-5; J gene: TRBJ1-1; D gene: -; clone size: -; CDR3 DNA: TGTGCCAGCAGTCAGGGGCTTGAAGCTTTCTTT; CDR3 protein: CASSQGLEAFF
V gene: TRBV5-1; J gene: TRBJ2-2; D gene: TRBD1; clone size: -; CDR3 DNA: TGCGCCAGCAGCTTGGACGGGACAGGGGGCTACACCGGGGAGCTGTTTTTT; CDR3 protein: CASSLDGTGGYTGELFF
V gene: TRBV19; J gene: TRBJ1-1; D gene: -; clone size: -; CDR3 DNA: TGTGCCAGTAGGTTAGGACAAACTGAAGCTTTCTTT; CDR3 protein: CASRLGQTEAFF
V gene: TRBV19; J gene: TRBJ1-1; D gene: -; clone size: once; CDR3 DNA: TGTGCCAGTGGCCCCAGGCGATACACTGAAGCTTTCTTT; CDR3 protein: CASGPRRYTEAFF
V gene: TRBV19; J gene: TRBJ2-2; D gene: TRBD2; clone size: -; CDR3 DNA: TGTGCCAGCAAGACTAGCCCCTCTACCGGGGAGCTGTTTTTT; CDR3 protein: CASKTSPSTGELFF
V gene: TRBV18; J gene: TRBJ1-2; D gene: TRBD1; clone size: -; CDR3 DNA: TGTGCCAGCTCACCCTCGGGACAGCCCTATGGCTACACCTTC; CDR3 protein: CASSPSGQPYGYTF
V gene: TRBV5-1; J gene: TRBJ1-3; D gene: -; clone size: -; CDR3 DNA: TGCGCCAGCAGCCCGACGACAGGCTTCTCTGGAAACACCATATATTTT; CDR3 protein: CASSPTTGFSGNTIYF
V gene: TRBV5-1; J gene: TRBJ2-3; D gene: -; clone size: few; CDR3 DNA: TGCGCCAGCAGCTTGGGGGAGTGGACAGATACGCAGTATTTT; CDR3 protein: CASSLGEWTDTQYF
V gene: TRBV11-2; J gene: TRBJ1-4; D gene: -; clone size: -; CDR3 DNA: TGTGCCAGCAGCACTAACCGAGCTAACGGAAGTCGGAAACTGTTTTTT; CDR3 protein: CASSTNRANGSRKLFF
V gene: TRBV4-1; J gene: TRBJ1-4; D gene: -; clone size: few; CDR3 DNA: TGCGCCAGCAGCCAAACAGGGACACCCCTAGCTAATGAAAAACTGTTTTTT; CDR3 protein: CASSQTGTPLANEKLFF
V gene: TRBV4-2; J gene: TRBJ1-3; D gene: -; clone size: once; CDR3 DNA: TGTGCCAGCACCCCGGCGCTAGGGGCTGCCGGAAACACCATATATTTT; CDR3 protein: CASTPALGAAGNTIYF
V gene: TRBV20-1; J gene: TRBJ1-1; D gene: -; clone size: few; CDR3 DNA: TGCAGTGCTTCCCTGCGGCTCGAAGCTTTCTTT; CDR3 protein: CSASLRLEAFF
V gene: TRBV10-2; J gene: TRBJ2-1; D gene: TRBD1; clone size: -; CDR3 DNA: TGCGCCAGCGGCCCCGGGACAGGGGGCCGTGGAGCCTACAATGAGCAGTTCTTC; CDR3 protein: CASGPGTGGRGAYNEQFF
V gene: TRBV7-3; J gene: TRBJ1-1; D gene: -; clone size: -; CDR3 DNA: TGTGCCAGCAGCTCCTATATGAACACTGAAGCTTTCTTT; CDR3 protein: CASSSYMNTEAFF
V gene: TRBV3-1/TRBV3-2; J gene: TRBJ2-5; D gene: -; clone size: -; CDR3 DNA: TGTGCCAGCAGCCAAGAGGAAGGGGCCCAACAAGAGACCCAGTACTTC; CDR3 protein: CASSQEEGAQQETQYF
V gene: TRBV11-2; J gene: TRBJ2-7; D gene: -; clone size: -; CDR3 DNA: TGTGCCAGCAGCCCCTTGCTTGGTACGGGGGCCTACGAGCAGTACTTC; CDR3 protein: CASSPLLGTGAYEQYF
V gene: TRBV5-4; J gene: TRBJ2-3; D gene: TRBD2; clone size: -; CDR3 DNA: TGTGCCAGCAGCTTGGGGAGGGGACTAGCGACAAGCACAGATACGCAGTATTTT; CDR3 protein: CASSLGRGLATSTDTQYF
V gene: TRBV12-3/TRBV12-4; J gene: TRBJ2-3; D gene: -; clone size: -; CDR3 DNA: TGTGCCAGCGGACTATCTAGCACAGATACGCAGTATTTT; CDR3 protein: CASGLSSTDTQYF
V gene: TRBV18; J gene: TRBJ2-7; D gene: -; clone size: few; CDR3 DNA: TGTGCCAGCTCCCCCGGGAGCGGCTACGAGCAGTACTTC; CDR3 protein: CASSPGSGYEQYF
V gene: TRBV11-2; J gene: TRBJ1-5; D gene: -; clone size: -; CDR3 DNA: TGTGCCAGCAGCTTGATAGGGGGAAATCAGCCCCAGCATTTT; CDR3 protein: CASSLIGGNQPQHF
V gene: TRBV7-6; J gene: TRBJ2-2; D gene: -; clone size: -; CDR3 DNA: TGTGCCAGCAGCCTGGGACAACCTACCACCGGGGAGCTGTTTTTT; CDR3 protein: CASSLGQPTTGELFF
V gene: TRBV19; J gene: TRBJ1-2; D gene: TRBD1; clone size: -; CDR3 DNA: TGTGCCAGTAGTAGGGGACAGGAGGAATACTATGGCTACACCTTC; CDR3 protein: CASSRGQEEYYGYTF
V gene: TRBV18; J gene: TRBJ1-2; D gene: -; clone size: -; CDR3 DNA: TGTGCCAGCTCACGTTACACAGGTCCTGGCTACACCTTC; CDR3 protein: CASSRYTGPGYTF
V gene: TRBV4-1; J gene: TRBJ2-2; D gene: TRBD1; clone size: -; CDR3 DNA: TGCGCCAGCAGCCAAGATCGACAGGGGGTCAACGGGGAGCTGTTTTTT; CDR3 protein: CASSQDRQGVNGELFF
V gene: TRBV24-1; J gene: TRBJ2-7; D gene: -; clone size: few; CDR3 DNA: TGTGCCACCAAGGGGCCCCGCTACGAGCAGTACTTC; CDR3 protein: CATKGPRYEQYF
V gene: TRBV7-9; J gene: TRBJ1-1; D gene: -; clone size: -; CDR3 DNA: TGTGCCAGCAGCTTAGGTCGGGAAGCTGAAGCTTTCTTT; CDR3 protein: CASSLGREAEAFF
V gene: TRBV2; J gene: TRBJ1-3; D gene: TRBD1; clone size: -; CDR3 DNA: TGTGCCAGCGGACAGGAGAGTGCCTCTGGAAACACCATATATTTT; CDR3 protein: CASGQESASGNTIYF
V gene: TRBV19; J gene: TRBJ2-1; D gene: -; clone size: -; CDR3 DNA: TGTGCCAGTACACAATTGGGGCAGAACTACAATGAGCAGTTCTTC; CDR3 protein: CASTQLGQNYNEQFF
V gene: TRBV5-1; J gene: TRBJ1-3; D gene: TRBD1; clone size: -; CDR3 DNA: TGCGCCAGCAGCTTGTCGCGGACAGGGGATATAAACACCATATATTTT; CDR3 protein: CASSLSRTGDINTIYF
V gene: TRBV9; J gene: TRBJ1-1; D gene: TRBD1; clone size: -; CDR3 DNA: TGTGCCAGCAGCGCCGGGACAGGGGGCCGGGCTTTCTTT; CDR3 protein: CASSAGTGGRAFF
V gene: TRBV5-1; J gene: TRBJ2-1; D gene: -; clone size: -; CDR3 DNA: TGCGCCAGCAGCTTGCATTATGAGCAGTTCTTC; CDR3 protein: CASSLHYEQFF
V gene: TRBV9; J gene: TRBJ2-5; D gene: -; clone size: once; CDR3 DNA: TGTGCCAGCAGCATCAACAGGGGGGGAGGAGAGACCCAGTACTTC; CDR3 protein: CASSINRGGGETQYF
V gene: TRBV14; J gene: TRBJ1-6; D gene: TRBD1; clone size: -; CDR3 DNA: TGTGCCAGCAGCCACCCCACAGGGGGCTATAATTCACCCCTCCACTTT; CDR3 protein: CASSHPTGGYNSPLHF
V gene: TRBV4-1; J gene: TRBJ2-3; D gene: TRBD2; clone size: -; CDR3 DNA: TGCGCCAGCAGCCAAGATAGGCTAGCGGCGGGCACAGATACGCAGTATTTT; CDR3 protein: CASSQDRLAAGTDTQYF
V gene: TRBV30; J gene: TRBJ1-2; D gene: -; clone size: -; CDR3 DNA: TGTGCCTGGGGGGTGGGGGGATTGGATGGCTACACCTTC; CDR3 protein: CAWGVGGLDGYTF